Shown below are 16 T cell receptor beta chains from a single sample sequenced in a study of T cell changes during pregnancy in multiple sclerosis. Sequenced by immunoSEQ multiplex PCR; TCRdb stores in-frame clones only, minus some. The data hold under 40,000 clones, with roughly 93% observed a single time. This specimen was peripheral blood, taken in the second trimester of pregnancy. Receptors originate from a female donor in good health, enrolled as a control in a pregnancy study.

The gene calls are TRBV6-1 and TRBJ2-6; D may be TRBD1 (6 bases). Trimming cost V 1 base and J 0 bases, with 13 bases left between them. The CDR3 length is 18 residues. The germline gives CDR1 MNHNS, CDR2 SASEGT. Here the CDR3 reads CASSEEGLGGSGANVLTF. Here the CDR3 DNA reads TGTGCCAGCAGTGAAGAAGGTCTAGGGGGCTCTGGGGCCAACGTCCTGACTTTC.

The CDR3 DNA reads as TGTGCCAGCTCACACGGGAGTCAAGAGACCCAGTACTTC. Translation: CASSHGSQETQYF. This rearrangement joins TRBV18 to TRBJ2-5, with a tentative D call TRBD2 (6 bases). From germline, CDR1 is KGHSH and CDR2 LQKENI. The length of the CDR3 is 13 residues. V was clipped by 4 bases and J by 2 bases, with 8 bases between them.

V and J are TRBV18 and TRBJ2-1; D possibly corresponds to TRBD2 (6 bases). Trimming removed 0 bases from V and 1 base from J, with 10 bases in between. Germline V gives CDR1 KGHSH, CDR2 LQKENI. This CDR3 comprises 16 residues. CDR3 residues: CASSPPSGGSYNEQFF. CDR3 sequence (DNA): TGTGCCAGCTCACCACCTAGCGGAGGGTCCTACAATGAGCAGTTCTTC.

The genes are TRBV5-1 and TRBJ1-1; 7 bases fit TRBD1. V lost 0 bases to trimming and J lost 2 bases; unmatched junction nucleotides: 10. Germline lookup yields CDR1 SGHRS and CDR2 YFSETQ. The CDR3 sequence is 17 residues long. The CDR3 reads CASSLEGPGGGNTEAFF. The CDR3 DNA sequence: TGCGCCAGCAGCTTGGAAGGGCCAGGGGGAGGAAACACTGAAGCTTTCTTT.

This clone was counted between two and nine times. The J gene is TRBJ1-5, the V gene TRBV2, with 7 bases that match TRBD1. V lost 6 bases, J lost 3 bases, and 2 bases stayed unmatched. The germline CDR1 and CDR2 sequences are SNHLY and FYNNEI. The length of the CDR3 is 13 residues. The CDR3 nucleotides read TGTGCCAGCAGGGACAGGTTCAATCAGCCCCAGCATTTT. Translated, it gives CASRDRFNQPQHF.

The chain uses TRBV5-4 and TRBJ2-7, with TRBD1 as a possible D gene (7 bases). V was clipped by 4 bases and J by 6 bases, with 20 bases between them. The germline V gene encodes CDR1 SGHNT and CDR2 YYREEE (reference sequence). The CDR3 loop spans 15 amino acids. CDR3 residues: CASSPNKPQGGEQYF. The CDR3 nucleotides read TGTGCCAGCAGCCCCAACAAACCCCAGGGGGGCGAGCAGTACTTC.

The chain uses TRBV5-1 and TRBJ2-3; 7 positions agree with TRBD2. Germline-derived CDR1 and CDR2 are SGHRS and YFSETQ. The CDR3 contains 14 residues. Germline trimming cut 3 bases from V and 1 base from J; bases unmatched to any gene: 2. The CDR3 protein is CASSSAGGTDTQYF. CDR3 sequence (DNA): TGCGCCAGCAGCTCCGCGGGGGGCACAGATACGCAGTATTTT.

V and J are TRBV5-5 and TRBJ1-5; 11 nucleotides align to TRBD1. This CDR3 comprises 16 residues. CDR1 is SGHKS and CDR2 is YYEKEE in the germline V gene (reference sequence). V was pared by 3 bases and J by 4 bases, with 6 bases of the junction left unmatched. In nucleotides, the CDR3 is TGTGCCAGCAGCTGGGGGGACAGGGGGTATAATCAGCCCCAGCATTTT. Its translation is CASSWGDRGYNQPQHF.

The chain couples TRBV7-9 to TRBJ1-2; D might be TRBD1 (6 bases). V lost 2 bases and J 8 bases, leaving 9 bases between the germline ends. This CDR3 has 12 amino acids. CDR1 is SEHNR and CDR2 is FQNEAQ in the germline V gene (reference sequence). CDR3 sequence: CASSLSGDGYTF. The CDR3 DNA reads as TGTGCCAGCAGCTTATCAGGGGACGGCTACACCTTC.

The chain employs TRBV5-1 and TRBJ1-3; no clear D. V was cut by 0 bases and J by 4 bases, with 11 bases left in between. This CDR3 is built from 15 residues. Per the germline V gene, CDR1 is SGHRS and CDR2 is YFSETQ. CDR3 coding DNA: TGCGCCAGCAGCTTGGATTTGGCCATGGGAAACACCATATATTTT. Its protein product is CASSLDLAMGNTIYF.

This clone was counted between two and nine times. DNA of the CDR3: TGTGCCAGCAGCCCCGGCCAATCAGCGCCCTATAATTCACCCCTCCACTTT. Translated, it gives CASSPGQSAPYNSPLHF. The chain joins TRBV7-9 to TRBJ1-6; no clear D. Germline CDR1 reads SEHNR; CDR2 reads FQNEAQ (reference sequence). Between the trimmed V and J ends, which lost 5 bases and 2 bases, there was a span of 16 bases. The CDR3 covers 17 residues.

This clone was seen only once. The chain links TRBV30 to TRBJ1-4; tentative D call: TRBD1 (5 bases). There are 14 residues in the CDR3. Germline V gives CDR1 GTSNPN, CDR2 SVGIG (reference sequence). The germline V and J ends were trimmed by 1 base and 10 bases, with 16 bases remaining between them. CDR3 coding DNA: TGTGCCTGGAGTGCGGACACCAAGATAGGAAAACTGTTTTTT. Amino acid sequence: CAWSADTKIGKLFF.

This clone has only one observation. Here the CDR3 DNA reads TGTGCCAGCAGTGTCGGGACAGGCGGGTACAATGAGCAGTTCTTC. Protein product: CASSVGTGGYNEQFF. The chain carries TRBV27 and TRBJ2-1; 8 nucleotides match TRBD1. This CDR3 is built from 15 residues. Trimming cost V 5 bases and J 4 bases; bases outside gene matches: 7. The germline V gene has CDR1 MNHEY and CDR2 SMNVEV (reference sequence).

The chain joins TRBV10-2 to TRBJ2-1, with D maybe TRBD1 (5 bases). Trimming left V 7 bases short and J 10 bases short, with 17 bases between. Germline loops: CDR1 WSHSY, CDR2 SAAADI. CDR3 size: 13 residues. The CDR3 is CASTPAGFWEQFF. Here the CDR3 DNA reads TGCGCCAGCACCCCGGCAGGGTTCTGGGAGCAGTTCTTC.

The gene calls are TRBV7-3 and TRBJ2-3; D is perhaps TRBD2 (7 bases). Germline CDR1 reads SGHTA; CDR2 reads FQGTGA. Trimming stripped 2 bases from V and 6 bases from J, with 15 bases between. This CDR3 comprises 15 residues. The CDR3 region is CASSLLRGPEDTQYF. The CDR3 nucleotides are TGTGCCAGCAGCTTACTGCGGGGGCCCGAGGATACGCAGTATTTT.

The chain carries TRBV19 and TRBJ1-4; D unclear. V lost 3 bases, J lost 6 bases, and 11 bases lay in between. Germline lookup yields CDR1 LNHDA and CDR2 SQIVND (reference sequence). CDR3 length: 14 amino acids. This CDR3 is CASSIGGGDEKLFF. The CDR3 bases are TGTGCCAGTAGTATTGGCGGAGGAGATGAAAAACTGTTTTTT.